A selection of T cell receptor beta chains follows, all from one sample in a study of blood T cell repertoires in COVID-19. Measured with immunoSEQ multiplex PCR; TCRdb has only the in-frame clones, and not every one. The sample shows 25,000 or so clones, approximately 94% of them seen only once. Sequencing input: peripheral blood. These receptors were taken from a woman between 50 and 59 years old with active COVID-19. Both conserved end residues are part of each CDR3. Each record gives: D gene, V gene, J gene, CDR3 protein. D genes are given only for firm matches.

d_gene: .
v_gene: TRBV28
j_gene: TRBJ2-4
CDR3aa: CASSFSKNIQYF

d_gene: TRBD2
v_gene: TRBV27
j_gene: TRBJ2-1
CDR3aa: CASSRTASGSWNEQFF

d_gene: .
v_gene: TRBV6-5
j_gene: TRBJ2-7
CDR3aa: CASSYSILDSYEQYF

d_gene: .
v_gene: TRBV28
j_gene: TRBJ2-1
CDR3aa: CASSLSGISSYNEQFF

d_gene: TRBD1
v_gene: TRBV5-1
j_gene: TRBJ2-7
CDR3aa: CASRTGTETYEQYF

d_gene: .
v_gene: TRBV2
j_gene: TRBJ1-1
CDR3aa: CASSEVWAGSPNTEAFF

d_gene: TRBD1
v_gene: TRBV7-9
j_gene: TRBJ1-5
CDR3aa: CASSHSGQGSDQPQHF

d_gene: .
v_gene: TRBV7-3
j_gene: TRBJ1-1
CDR3aa: CASSASRDTEAFF

d_gene: TRBD1
v_gene: TRBV19
j_gene: TRBJ1-4
CDR3aa: CASRGQGASANEKLFF

d_gene: TRBD2
v_gene: TRBV28
j_gene: TRBJ2-5
CDR3aa: CASSRGGGQETQYF

d_gene: .
v_gene: TRBV29-1
j_gene: TRBJ2-3
CDR3aa: CSVEVAGGTDTQYF

d_gene: .
v_gene: TRBV6-5
j_gene: TRBJ1-4
CDR3aa: CASNRLNEKLFF

d_gene: .
v_gene: TRBV5-5
j_gene: TRBJ2-5
CDR3aa: CASIRSGGFETQYF

d_gene: TRBD2
v_gene: TRBV7-8
j_gene: TRBJ2-7
CDR3aa: CASSIRLASGNVEQYF

d_gene: .
v_gene: TRBV5-1
j_gene: TRBJ2-7
CDR3aa: CASSEGTHSSYEQYF

d_gene: .
v_gene: TRBV9
j_gene: TRBJ2-1
CDR3aa: CASSFPPQRGEQFF

d_gene: TRBD2
v_gene: TRBV7-2
j_gene: TRBJ2-1
CDR3aa: CASSRGTSHHEQFF

d_gene: TRBD1
v_gene: TRBV6-5
j_gene: TRBJ2-2
CDR3aa: CASSTGTGFPGELFF

d_gene: .
v_gene: TRBV18
j_gene: TRBJ2-1
CDR3aa: CASSPPAASSYNEQFF

d_gene: TRBD1
v_gene: TRBV10-3
j_gene: TRBJ1-5
CDR3aa: CATSLLRPGQGGQPQHF

d_gene: .
v_gene: TRBV5-4
j_gene: TRBJ2-5
CDR3aa: CASSFRVPVQETQYF

d_gene: .
v_gene: TRBV28
j_gene: TRBJ1-2
CDR3aa: CASSLGYRWATF

d_gene: .
v_gene: TRBV5-1
j_gene: TRBJ2-5
CDR3aa: CASSLEQQETQYF

d_gene: .
v_gene: TRBV19
j_gene: TRBJ1-1
CDR3aa: CASSAGMRRNTEAFF

d_gene: TRBD2
v_gene: TRBV3-1/TRBV3-2
j_gene: TRBJ2-5
CDR3aa: CASSQEGRGETQYF

d_gene: .
v_gene: TRBV28
j_gene: TRBJ2-5
CDR3aa: CASSLGPQETQYF